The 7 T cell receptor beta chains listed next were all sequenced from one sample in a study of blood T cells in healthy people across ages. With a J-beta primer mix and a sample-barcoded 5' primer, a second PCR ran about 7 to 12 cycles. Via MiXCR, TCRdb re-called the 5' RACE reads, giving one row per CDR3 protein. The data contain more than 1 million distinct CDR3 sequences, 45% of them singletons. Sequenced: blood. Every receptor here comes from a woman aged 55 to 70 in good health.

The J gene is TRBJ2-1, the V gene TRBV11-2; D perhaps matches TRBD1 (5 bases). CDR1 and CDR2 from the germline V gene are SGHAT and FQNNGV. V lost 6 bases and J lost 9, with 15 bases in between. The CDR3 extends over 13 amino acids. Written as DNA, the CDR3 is TGTGCCAGCAGTCCGCAGGGAATCGGTGAGCAGTTCTTC. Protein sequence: CASSPQGIGEQFF.

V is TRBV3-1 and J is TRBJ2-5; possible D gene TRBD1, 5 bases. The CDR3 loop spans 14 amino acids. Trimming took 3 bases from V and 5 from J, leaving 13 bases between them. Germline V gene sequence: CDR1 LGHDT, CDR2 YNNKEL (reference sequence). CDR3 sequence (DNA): TGTGCCAGCAGCCACGACAGCCTTCGGGAGACCCAGTACTTC. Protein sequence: CASSHDSLRETQYF.

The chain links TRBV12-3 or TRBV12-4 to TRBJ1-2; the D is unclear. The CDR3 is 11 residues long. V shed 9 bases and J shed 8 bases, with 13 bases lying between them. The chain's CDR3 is CASRDPLGYTF. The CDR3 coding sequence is TGTGCCAGTAGGGATCCGTTAGGCTACACCTTC.

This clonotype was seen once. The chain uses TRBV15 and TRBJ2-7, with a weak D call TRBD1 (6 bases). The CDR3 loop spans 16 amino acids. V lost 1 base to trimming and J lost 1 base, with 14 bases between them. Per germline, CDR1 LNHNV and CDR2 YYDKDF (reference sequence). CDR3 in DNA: TGTGCCACCAGCAGAGTGGGGGACATCCCATCCTACGAGCAGTACTTC. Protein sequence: CATSRVGDIPSYEQYF.

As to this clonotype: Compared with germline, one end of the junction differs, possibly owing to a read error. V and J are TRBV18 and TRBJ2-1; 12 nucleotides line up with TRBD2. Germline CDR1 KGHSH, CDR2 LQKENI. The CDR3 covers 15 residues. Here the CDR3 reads CASSLLAGGNNEPFF. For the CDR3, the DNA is TGTGCCAGCTCGCTTCTAGCGGGAGGGAACAATGAGCCGTTCTTC. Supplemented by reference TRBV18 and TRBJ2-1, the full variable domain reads NAGVMQNPRHLVRRRGQEARLRCSPMKGHSHVYWYRQLPEEGLKFMVYLQKENIIDESGMPKERFSAEFPKEGPSILRIQQVVRGDSAAYFCASSLLAGGNNEPFFGPGTRLTVL.

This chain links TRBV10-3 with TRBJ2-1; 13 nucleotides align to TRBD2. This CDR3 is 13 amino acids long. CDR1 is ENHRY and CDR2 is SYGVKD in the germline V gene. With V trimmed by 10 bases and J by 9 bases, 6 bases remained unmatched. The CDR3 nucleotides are TGTGCCACCGGACTAGCGGGAGAGGGTGAGCAGTTCTTC. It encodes CATGLAGEGEQFF.

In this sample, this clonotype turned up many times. This chain's CDR3 is CASSGSSTQYF. DNA of the CDR3: TGTGCCAGCAGTGGGTCTAGCACCCAGTACTTC. The chain uses TRBV2 and TRBJ2-5, with D possibly TRBD2 on 5 matching bases. CDR1 is SNHLY and CDR2 is FYNNEI in the germline V gene. This CDR3 has 11 amino acids. The ends were cut back, 4 bases at V and 8 bases at J, with 8 bases in the middle.